Included here is one T cell receptor (beta chain) sequence, with context. Its cognate antigen is unknown. This sample is drawn from a study of post-analysis software for immune sequencing data. The TCR beta cDNA libraries carried unique molecular identifiers. Some 500,000 cDNA molecules were recovered from an input of about 0.95 to 11 million T cells. A single record per CDR3 protein comes from TCRdb applying MiXCR to the PCR reads. This table has roughly 650,000 distinct CDR3 sequences, 55% to 60% appearing once. The V end lost 4 bases, the J end lost 6 bases, and 15 bases lay between the germline ends. The CDR3 totals 14 residues. Germline V CDR1 and CDR2: SGHRS, YFSETQ. Study-level results: In patients, TRBV5-6, TRBV5-1 and TRBV20-1 belonged to roughly five TRBV segments found more frequently than in controls. By F measure, strong co-clustering occurred among samples prepared in the same batch. There was significantly lower normalized Chao1 diversity in multiple sclerosis patients than in controls.

The source material was blood. This chain joins TRBV5-1 and TRBJ2-3; tentatively, D is TRBD1 (6 bases). This sequence was found in a girl aged 2 to 9 with multiple sclerosis. The CDR3 protein is CASSTDSPRDTQYF. CDR3 in DNA: TGCGCCAGCAGCACGGACAGCCCGCGGGATACGCAGTATTTT.